Here is one T cell receptor beta chain with its context. Antigen: not known. Some clones are missing from TCRdb's copy, which holds only in-frame ones; the method was immunoSEQ multiplex PCR. The table lists tens of thousands of clones, 85% to 95% of them singletons. The sample belongs to a study of human thymus T cells. Study-level findings and limits: Unrelated individuals were reported by related research to share highly overlapping thymic repertoires.

The CDR3 has 16 amino acids. Resections from corrective heart surgery provided thymus tissue. Corrective surgery for congenital heart defects was being performed on the healthy Finnish infants who were the donors. Sample: thymus tissue. The chain combines TRBV21-1 with TRBJ1-2. TRBV21-1 is listed as a pseudogene. The TCR was taken from a girl less than two years old with a congenital heart defect but otherwise immunologically healthy. DNA for the CDR3: TGTGCCAGCAGCAAAGTGGAGGCGGCAGAAAACTATGGCTACACCTTC. This gives the protein CASSKVEAAENYGYTF.